These 10 T cell receptor beta chains were all obtained from the same sample, sequenced in a study of shared clonotypes between healthy human individuals. The naive CD8 population came from CD45RO-negative cells selected for CCR7, without terminally differentiated effector memory CD45RA+ cells. The method was immunoSEQ multiplex PCR; TCRdb's version includes in-frame clones alone and lacks a portion of them. The data contain hundreds of thousands of clones, roughly 98% of them seen just once; the ten biggest clones take up 0.3%. Material: naive CD8+ T cells sorted from blood. Receptors originate from a man aged 25-40 years in good health.

The sample holds one count of this clone. The CDR3 loop reads CASSLGTSGGVRTDTQYF. CDR3 DNA sequence: TGTGCCAGCAGCCTAGGGACTAGCGGGGGCGTTCGCACAGATACGCAGTATTTT. V usage is TRBV5-5 and J usage is TRBJ2-3; 14 bases map to TRBD2. The trim removed 4 bases at V and 1 base at J, leaving 8 bases unmatched. Germline values: CDR1 SGHKS, CDR2 YYEKEE (reference sequence). The CDR3 sequence is 18 residues long. The full variable domain, in which reference TRBV5-5 and TRBJ2-3 provide the parts outside the CDR3, is DAGVTQSPTHLIKTRGQQVTLRCSPISGHKSVSWYQQVLGQGPQFIFQYYEKEERGRGNFPDRFSARQFPNYSSELNVNALLLGDSALYLCASSLGTSGGVRTDTQYFGPGTRLTVL.

The V gene is TRBV11-2, the J gene TRBJ2-7; 9 bases fit TRBD1. Germline loops: CDR1 SGHAT, CDR2 FQNNGV. J lost 3 bases, V lost 1 base, and 4 bases had no gene match. The CDR3 sequence is 15 residues long. CDR3 in amino acids: CASSLAPGQGYEQYF. For the CDR3, the DNA is TGTGCCAGCAGCTTAGCCCCGGGACAGGGCTACGAGCAGTACTTC.

This clone was seen only a few times. The genes are TRBV7-6 and TRBJ2-1; TRBD1 aligns across 7 bases. The V gene end was trimmed by 3 bases and the J gene end by 6 bases; junction bases not matched to a gene: 5. The CDR3 runs to 14 residues. Germline loops: CDR1 SGHVS, CDR2 FNYEAQ. Written as DNA, the CDR3 is TGTGCCAGCAGCTTGACAGGGTTGGGCAATGAGCAGTTCTTC. It is translated as CASSLTGLGNEQFF.

V and J are TRBV2 and TRBJ2-7; 7 positions match TRBD1. From germline, CDR1 is SNHLY and CDR2 FYNNEI. V lost 8 bases and J lost 5; bases outside the gene matches: 9. The CDR3 has 13 amino acids. For the CDR3, the DNA is TGTGCCAGCCCTGGACAGGCTTCCGACGAGCAGTACTTC. Its translation is CASPGQASDEQYF.

The chain has TRBV28 and TRBJ1-1; no clear D. V lost 3 bases and J 0 bases, leaving 5 bases between the germline ends. The germline gives CDR1 MDHEN, CDR2 SYDVKM. The CDR3 has 13 residues. The CDR3: CASSFSLNTEAFF. The CDR3 region has the DNA TGTGCCAGCAGTTTTTCCCTGAACACTGAAGCTTTCTTT.

The V gene is TRBV11-2, the J gene TRBJ2-1; no clear D. CDR1 and CDR2 (germline): SGHAT, FQNNGV. The CDR3 is 13 amino acids. The V end lost 7 bases, the J end lost 16 bases, and 23 bases lay between the germline ends. CDR3 region: CASTPKPETPRFF. CDR3 DNA sequence: TGTGCCAGCACCCCCAAGCCCGAGACTCCTCGTTTCTTC. Combining the CDR3 with reference TRBV11-2 and TRBJ2-1 gives the whole variable domain EAGVAQSPRYKIIEKRQSVAFWCNPISGHATLYWYQQILGQGPKLLIQFQNNGVVDDSQLPKDRFSAERLKGVDSTLKIQPAKLEDSAVYLCASTPKPETPRFFGPGTRLTVL.

In its sample, this clone was seen once. The chain carries TRBV7-2 and TRBJ2-2; D unclear. This CDR3 has 13 amino acids. Germline values: CDR1 SGHTA, CDR2 FQGNSA. With 3 bases removed from V and 7 bases from J, the gap between germline ends came to 9 bases. CDR3: CASSFDGNGELFF. The DNA for the CDR3 is TGTGCCAGCAGCTTCGATGGGAACGGGGAGCTGTTTTTT.

The chain recombines TRBV27 with TRBJ2-1, with 14 bases aligning to TRBD2. The germline gives CDR1 MNHEY, CDR2 SMNVEV (reference sequence). CDR3 length: 16 amino acids. Trimming removed 5 bases from V and 9 bases from J; junction bases left unmatched: 9. The CDR3 sequence is CASSVNGLAGGGEQFF. In DNA form, the CDR3 reads TGTGCCAGCAGTGTAAACGGACTAGCGGGAGGAGGTGAGCAGTTCTTC.

The CDR3 nucleotides are TGCGCCAGCAGCCCTCTTATGGATGAAAAACTGTTTTTT. Translated: CASSPLMDEKLFF. The gene calls are TRBV5-1 and TRBJ1-4, with no clear D. Germline V gene lookup returns CDR1 SGHRS and CDR2 YFSETQ. The CDR3 spans 13 residues. Trimming took off 4 bases at V and 6 bases at J, with 10 bases between the two ends.

The chain's CDR3 is CASSVDGSLTYEQYF. The DNA for the CDR3 is TGTGCCAGCAGCGTAGACGGGAGCCTCACCTACGAGCAGTACTTC. The J gene is TRBJ2-7, the V gene TRBV9; a weak D match, TRBD2 (6 bases). Germline V gives CDR1 SGDLS, CDR2 YYNGEE. Trimming shortened V by 0 bases and J by 2 bases, and 12 bases separated the two germline ends. CDR3 length: 15 residues.